One and the same sample provided the 13 T cell receptor beta chains below, sequenced in a study of blood T cell repertoires in COVID-19. Measured with immunoSEQ multiplex PCR; TCRdb has only the in-frame clones, and not every one. The data show approximately 400,000 clones, 88% seen once. Material: peripheral blood. These receptors came from a woman aged 45-65 years with COVID-19, enrolled during active disease.

This clone was detected a few times. The chain uses TRBV6-1 and TRBJ1-3, with a tentative D call TRBD1 (5 bases). Germline V gene lookup returns CDR1 MNHNS and CDR2 SASEGT. With 2 bases removed from V and 5 bases from J, the gap between germline ends came to 25 bases. The CDR3 length is 19 residues. The DNA of the CDR3 is TGTGCCAGCAGTGAATATCACCTCAAGGGACTCCGGCTCAGAAACACCATATATTTT. It translates to CASSEYHLKGLRLRNTIYF.

The chain links TRBV5-4 to TRBJ1-1, with 11 bases that match TRBD1. Germline CDR1 SGHNT, CDR2 YYREEE (reference sequence). With 0 bases clipped from V and 3 bases from J, the junction kept 10 bases outside the gene matches. CDR3 length equals 18 residues. CDR3: CASSLAYRTGGFDTEAFF. As DNA, the CDR3 is TGTGCCAGCAGCTTGGCCTATAGGACAGGGGGCTTTGACACTGAAGCTTTCTTT.

The genes are TRBV9 and TRBJ2-3; TRBD1 aligns across 8 bases. CDR1 is SGDLS and CDR2 is YYNGEE in the germline V gene. V shed 3 bases, J shed 4 bases, and the junction held 10 bases outside the gene matches. CDR3 length: 16 amino acids. The CDR3 DNA reads as TGTGCCAGCAGCGCTACCGCCGGGACAGGCCCAGATACGCAGTATTTT. Translation gives CASSATAGTGPDTQYF.

The J gene is TRBJ2-5, the V gene TRBV12-3 or TRBV12-4, with D unclear. Trimming took 5 bases from V and 4 from J, leaving 8 bases between them. This CDR3 has 12 residues. CDR3 coding DNA: TGTGCCAGCAGTAGAGACTTAGAGACCCAGTACTTC. This gives the protein CASSRDLETQYF.

The chain is built from TRBV3-1 (or the pseudogene TRBV3-2) and TRBJ1-2, with TRBD1 identical over 9 bases. This CDR3 region has 14 residues. Losses at the gene ends were 2 bases for V and 3 bases for J; bases not matched to a gene: 1. CDR1 is LGHDT, CDR2 YNNKEL, per germline (reference sequence). CDR3 loop: CASSQWTGDYGYTF. The CDR3 nucleotides read TGTGCCAGCAGCCAATGGACAGGGGACTATGGCTACACCTTC.

This rearrangement joins TRBV24-1 to TRBJ2-3; D is undetermined. The V gene's germline CDR1 is KGHDR and CDR2 SFDVKD. Between the trimmed V and J ends, which lost 4 bases and 10 bases, there was a span of 20 bases. The CDR3 extends over 15 amino acids. Here the CDR3 reads CATSEPLAPRGSQYF. CDR3 bases: TGTGCCACCAGTGAACCTTTAGCCCCGCGAGGTTCGCAGTATTTT.

The chain has TRBV19 and TRBJ1-3; tentatively, D is TRBD1 (5 bases). Germline V gives CDR1 LNHDA, CDR2 SQIVND (reference sequence). Trimming shortened V by 5 bases and J by 4 bases, and 18 bases separated the two germline ends. This CDR3 is 16 amino acids long. CDR3 nucleotide sequence: TGTGCCAGTAGTCGAACAACAGGAATGGGAGGAAACACCATATATTTT. This translates into CASSRTTGMGGNTIYF.

This rearrangement joins TRBV3-1 (or the pseudogene TRBV3-2) to TRBJ2-7; D is unresolved. This CDR3 has 13 residues. Between the trimmed V and J ends, which lost 1 base and 3 bases, there was a span of 7 bases. Germline CDR1 and CDR2: LGHDT and YNNKEL (reference sequence). CDR3 sequence reads: CASSQGISYEQYF. The DNA of the CDR3 is TGTGCCAGCAGCCAAGGTATCAGCTACGAGCAGTACTTC.

V and J are TRBV2 and TRBJ1-1; D is ambiguous. Trimming stripped 7 bases from V and 0 bases from J, with 9 bases between. Germline values: CDR1 SNHLY, CDR2 FYNNEI. The CDR3 has 13 residues. CDR3 sequence reads: CASKTNMNTEAFF. DNA of the CDR3: TGTGCCAGCAAGACAAACATGAACACTGAAGCTTTCTTT.

Comment on this clone: The same CDR3 can be traced to other DNA sequences in this sample. The CDR3 DNA sequence: TGTGCCAGCAGCTTGACCGGAGGCACAGATACGCAGTATTTT. It encodes CASSLTGGTDTQYF. The chain couples TRBV7-9 to TRBJ2-3; D gene uncertain. There are 14 residues in the CDR3. V lost 3 bases and J lost 1, with 8 bases in between. From germline, CDR1 is SEHNR and CDR2 FQNEAQ (reference sequence).

The chain recombines TRBV19 with TRBJ1-4, with D possibly TRBD1 on 5 matching bases. CDR3 length: 11 amino acids. Trimming pared 8 bases from V and 8 bases from J, leaving 9 bases between. CDR1 and CDR2 (germline): LNHDA, SQIVND (reference sequence). The CDR3 DNA sequence: TGTGCCAGTGGGGCTGAGGAAAAACTGTTTTTT. Amino acid sequence: CASGAEEKLFF.

The V call is TRBV14, the J call TRBJ2-3; 12 positions agree with TRBD2. There are 16 residues in the CDR3. V was pared by 6 bases and J by 2 bases, with 6 bases of the junction left unmatched. Per germline, CDR1 SGHDN and CDR2 FVKESK. The CDR3 region is CASSLLAGGFTDTQYF. The DNA of the CDR3 is TGTGCCAGCAGTCTACTAGCGGGAGGATTCACAGATACGCAGTATTTT.

This clone was recorded a few times. The chain has TRBV10-1 and TRBJ2-3, with a possible D match to TRBD1 (5 bases). V was clipped by 4 bases and J by 5 bases, with 13 bases between them. The CDR3 has 14 amino acids. Germline V gene lookup returns CDR1 WNHNN and CDR2 SYGVQD (reference sequence). The CDR3 loop reads CASSGKGVEDTQYF. Written as DNA, the CDR3 is TGCGCCAGCAGTGGAAAAGGGGTGGAAGATACGCAGTATTTT.